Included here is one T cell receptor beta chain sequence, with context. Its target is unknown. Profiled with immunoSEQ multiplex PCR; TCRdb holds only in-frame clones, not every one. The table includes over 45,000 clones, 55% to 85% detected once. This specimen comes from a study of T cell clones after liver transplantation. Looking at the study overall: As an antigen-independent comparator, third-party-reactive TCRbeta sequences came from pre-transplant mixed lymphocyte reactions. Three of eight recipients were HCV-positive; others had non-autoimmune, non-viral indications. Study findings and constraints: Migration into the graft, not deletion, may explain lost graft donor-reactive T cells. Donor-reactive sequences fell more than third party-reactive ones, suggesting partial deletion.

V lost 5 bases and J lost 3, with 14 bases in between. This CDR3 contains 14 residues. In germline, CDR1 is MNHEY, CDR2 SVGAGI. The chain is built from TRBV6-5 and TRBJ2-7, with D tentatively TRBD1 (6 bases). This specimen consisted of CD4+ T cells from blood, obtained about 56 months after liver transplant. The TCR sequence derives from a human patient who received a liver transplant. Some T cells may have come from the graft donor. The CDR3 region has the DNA TGTGCCAGCAGTCCAAGGACAGACATCTACGAGCAGTACTTC. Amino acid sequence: CASSPRTDIYEQYF.